This T cell receptor beta chain was captured by sequencing in a study of human T cells and chemical hapten exposure (dated by TCRdb to about 2021). Concerning the study at large: For sensitization, 2% DPC in acetone was applied to a roughly 2 cm by roughly 2 cm area of upper inner arm skin. Throughout the study period of around 25 weeks, patients also received therapeutic DPC doses to the scalp every week. Patch tests used Finn chambers with 0.01% DPC on the upper back, scored after 6 days by International Contact Dermatitis Research Group standards. Most of the patients in the cohort were female, and the cohort covered alopecia areata with under or over 50% scalp involvement, alopecia totalis and alopecia universalis. Libraries were pooled for sequencing, and per-sample TCR yields varied mainly because of small differences in library volumes within the pool. This study followed changes in the peripheral blood TCR repertoire in vivo during primary and secondary sensitization of alopecia patients to the hapten diphenylcyclopropenone (DPC). Blood was sampled from patients pre-sensitization (week 0) and at 2, 6 and about 24 weeks after DPC sensitization. Blood for TCR sequencing was provided by twenty-nine alopecia patients at one to four time points (pre-sensitization, 2, 6 and 24 weeks). The investigation overall reported the following: Because all patients had alopecia, a presumed autoimmune disease, the immune response of the patients might differ from that of healthy individuals. After repeated subsampling, the strength of the expansion versus patch-test correlation and the threshold at which it became significant changed. Patch test score was positively correlated with the number of PT1 expanded TCRs, with significance at thresholds 8, 16 and 32 but not at 4. Expanded TCRs formed significantly more large CDR3 similarity clusters than pre-sensitization or healthy control sets, consistent with antigen-driven responses. The number of TCRs above 1 in 1000 frequency did not change with DPC sensitization; there was no evidence of global repertoire structure alterations.

The junction carries 19 bases between V and J, which are trimmed by 5 bases and 5 bases respectively. The CDR3 runs 16 amino acids, cysteine and phenylalanine included. The sequence is cut down to CDR3 DNA, 48 bases in frame from base 1. Per the germline V gene, SGHTA is the CDR1 and FQGNSA is the CDR2. The library was built by means of RACE. The instrument was a NextSeq 500. During library preparation, unique molecular identifiers were attached to individual cDNA molecules so that TCRs could be counted quantitatively and reproducibly. Each blood RNA sample was used to sequence both TCR alpha and TCR beta chains. As for the original processing: A median of around 100,000 TCRs per sample was observed, with a range of about 23,224 to 700,000. V, J and CDR3 annotation of the TCR reads was performed with the Decombinator software suite. To make PS versus PT1 abundance plots, every sample was subsampled to the same number of TCRs (28,000). Expanded TCRs were defined as absent before sensitization and observed at least eight times at the 2-week time point. The raw public reads went through TCRdb reprocessing: fastp at Q25, MiXCR clone calling, in-frame beta chains kept. Merged by CDR3 protein, the rows form single entries marked with the most common genes and DNA. What appears here as the V and J calls and clone size reflects TCRdb's work, not the paper's. The sample table records roughly 120,000 distinct CDR3 sequences; approximately 12% of these occur just once. The leading ten clones occupy about 3% of the sample.

This clonotype was seen only a few times. Its antigen is still unknown. No much larger clone exists at a distance of one base, and base qualities are not known. The sample's time point label is to be understood as: pre-sensitization, week 0. In the paper's terms, the treatment or condition label means: therapeutic diphenylcyclopropenone sensitization with weekly scalp DPC. At each patch-test visit, blood was drawn before the patch test was applied. Patients were considered eligible if aged 18 to 70, diagnosed with alopecia and deemed suitable for DPC therapy, and patients were excluded if pregnant. Total RNA was extracted from unfractionated whole blood collected in Tempus Blood RNA tubes.

This TCR was sampled from a woman aged 18 to 35 with alopecia areata. Some clones in this sample may be carry-over from other donors' samples. Sequenced material: whole blood, taken in connection with sensitization to the hapten diphenylcyclopropenone (DPC). The sequence links TRBV7-2 to TRBJ2-4, with TRBD1 as a weak D call on 5 bases. The CDR3 corresponds to CASSLHRPPRENIQYF. The DNA sequence follows: TGTGCCAGCAGCCTCCACAGGCCGCCCAGGGAAAACATTCAGTACTTC.